These 27 T cell receptor beta chains were sequenced from one sample in a study of Graves' ophthalmopathy and Graves' hyperthyroidism. RNA transcripts were the source from which TCR beta CDR3 regions were amplified. The first-round RT-PCR employed HTBI primers together with the Qiagen OneStep RT-PCR kit. A multiplex PCR was then performed as the second round. TCRdb reprocessed the multiplex PCR reads with MiXCR, giving one entry per CDR3 protein. Of more than 300,000 distinct CDR3 sequences listed, approximately 15% are singletons. Sequences were obtained from peripheral blood. These receptors were taken from a woman aged 18-30 years with stable Graves' hyperthyroidism.

There are many counts of this clonotype. CDR3 in DNA: TGTGCCAGTAGTAGAAAAGGGGAGGCCCAGTACTTC. Residues: CASSRKGEAQYF. The chain uses TRBV19 and TRBJ2-5; D may be TRBD2 (6 bases). The germline V gene has CDR1 LNHDA and CDR2 SQIVND (reference sequence). The CDR3 runs to 12 residues. Trimming removed 4 bases from V and 9 bases from J, with 12 bases in between.

This clonotype was counted only a few times. The chain combines TRBV5-5 with TRBJ2-2, with no clear D. The CDR3 is 16 residues long. V lost 0 bases to trimming and J lost 1 base, with 10 bases between them. From germline, CDR1 is SGHKS and CDR2 YYEKEE (reference sequence). The CDR3 nucleotides read TGTGCCAGCAGCTTGGATTTCTCGCGGAACACCGGGGAGCTGTTTTTT. It translates to CASSLDFSRNTGELFF. The full variable domain, its missing parts supplied by reference TRBV5-5 and TRBJ2-2, is DAGVTQSPTHLIKTRGQQVTLRCSPISGHKSVSWYQQVLGQGPQFIFQYYEKEERGRGNFPDRFSARQFPNYSSELNVNALLLGDSALYLCASSLDFSRNTGELFFGEGSRLTVL.

This clonotype came up many times. This chain uses TRBV12-5 with TRBJ1-1; the D gene is possibly TRBD1 (5 bases). The CDR3 length is 16 residues. Trimming took 0 bases from V and 0 from J, leaving 11 bases between them. The germline gives CDR1 LGHNT, CDR2 FRNRAP. CDR3 DNA: TGTGCTAGTGGTTTGGTCCCAGGGTTTTTGAACACTGAAGCTTTCTTT. Translating gives CASGLVPGFLNTEAFF.

This clonotype showed up many times. The chain joins TRBV5-1 to TRBJ1-1, with TRBD1 identical over 9 bases. J gave up 5 bases and V 5 bases, and 10 bases lay outside the gene matches. CDR1 is SGHRS, CDR2 YFSETQ, per germline. The CDR3 covers 15 residues. For the CDR3, the DNA is TGCGCCAGCAGGAAGTTAGACAGGGGGTGGACTGAAGCTTTCTTT. Protein product: CASRKLDRGWTEAFF. Variable domain in full (rest from reference TRBV5-1 and TRBJ1-1): KAGVTQTPRYLIKTRGQQVTLSCSPISGHRSVSWYQQTPGQGLQFLFEYFSETQRNKGNFPGRFSGRQFSNSRSEMNVSTLELGDSALYLCASRKLDRGWTEAFFGQGTRLTVV.

This clonotype was detected many times. The chain links TRBV27 to TRBJ1-1; 7 bases are a match to TRBD1. V shed 5 bases, J shed 1 base, and the junction held 19 bases outside the gene matches. This CDR3 has 19 residues. Germline values: CDR1 MNHEY, CDR2 SMNVEV (reference sequence). CDR3 in amino acids: CASSVGHTGASFWNTEAFF. The CDR3, as DNA: TGTGCCAGCAGTGTAGGCCACACAGGGGCCTCCTTTTGGAACACTGAAGCTTTCTTT.

This clonotype was picked up a small number of times. V usage is TRBV7-2 and J usage is TRBJ2-2, with unresolved D. Germline V lookup: CDR1 SGHTA, CDR2 FQGNSA. V lost 6 bases, J lost 0 bases, and 8 bases lay in between. CDR3 length: 14 amino acids. The CDR3 loop is CASRKDPNTGELFF. The CDR3 DNA is TGTGCCAGCAGAAAGGACCCGAACACCGGGGAGCTGTTTTTT.

This chain connects TRBV18 to TRBJ1-2; 10 nucleotides match TRBD1. CDR3 length: 14 residues. Germline V gene lookup returns CDR1 KGHSH and CDR2 LQKENI. With V trimmed by 3 bases and J by 7 bases, 5 bases remained unmatched. CDR3 bases: TGTGCCAGCTCACCTGGGACAGGGGAGAGTGGCTACACCTTC. Protein product: CASSPGTGESGYTF.

This clonotype was detected ten times or more. The V and J genes are TRBV20-1 and TRBJ2-7; D could derive from TRBD1 or TRBD2 (5 bases each). The CDR3 loop spans 12 amino acids. V was clipped by 3 bases and J by 2 bases, with 8 bases between them. CDR1 and CDR2 (germline): DFQATT, SNEGSKA (reference sequence). CDR3 in amino acids: CSASPGPYEQYF. CDR3 DNA sequence: TGCAGTGCTAGCCCGGGGCCCTACGAGCAGTACTTC.

The V and J genes are TRBV9 and TRBJ1-2; D is unresolved. Trimming pared 4 bases from V and 8 bases from J, leaving 18 bases between. Germline V gene lookup returns CDR1 SGDLS and CDR2 YYNGEE. The CDR3 covers 14 residues. CDR3 nucleotide sequence: TGTGCCAGCAGCCCTCTTTTAGAGAGAAGGGGCTACACCTTC. Translating it yields CASSPLLERRGYTF.

This clonotype was found many times. CDR3 nucleotides: TGTGCTAGTGGTTTGGCCCTGGGACAGGAGAAAAACATTCAGTACTTC. Amino acid sequence: CASGLALGQEKNIQYF. This chain links TRBV12-5 with TRBJ2-4; 8 bases fit TRBD1. CDR1 is LGHNT and CDR2 is FRNRAP in the germline V gene. This CDR3 has 16 amino acids. V gave up 1 base and J gave up 4 bases; unmatched junction bases: 6. The whole variable domain, remainder taken from reference TRBV12-5 and TRBJ2-4, is DARVTQTPRHKVTEMGQEVTMRCQPILGHNTVFWYRQTMMQGLELLAYFRNRAPLDDSGMPKDRFSAEMPDATLATLKIQPSEPRDSAVYFCASGLALGQEKNIQYFGAGTRLSVL.

In DNA form, the CDR3 reads TGTGCCAGCAGCCGTCCGGGGGGGTGGGCCGAGCAGTACTTC. This sequence encodes CASSRPGGWAEQYF. The chain couples TRBV7-8 to TRBJ2-7; 8 positions match TRBD2. With 5 bases clipped from V and 6 bases from J, the junction kept 9 bases outside the gene matches. The CDR3 spans 14 residues. The germline CDR1 and CDR2 sequences are SGHVS and FQNEAQ. Full variable domain (outside the CDR3, taken from reference TRBV7-8 and TRBJ2-7): GAGVSQSPRYKVAKRGQDVALRCDPISGHVSLFWYQQALGQGPEFLTYFQNEAQLDKSGLPSDRFFAERPEGSVSTLKIQRTQQEDSAVYLCASSRPGGWAEQYFGPGTRLTVT.

This clonotype showed up just a few times. The gene calls are TRBV2 and TRBJ2-7, with TRBD1 identical over 8 bases. The junction had 7 bases not matched to a gene; V was cut back by 7 bases and J by 2 bases. CDR3 length equals 14 residues. The germline gives CDR1 SNHLY, CDR2 FYNNEI. The CDR3 DNA reads TGTGCCAGCACTGGCCGGACAGGGCCCTACGAGCAGTACTTC. Translated: CASTGRTGPYEQYF.

This clonotype was seen repeatedly, ten times or more. The rearrangement joins TRBV2 to TRBJ2-5; 10 bases fit TRBD2. This CDR3 has 14 residues. The germline CDR1 and CDR2 sequences are SNHLY and FYNNEI. The ends lost 1 base at V and 5 bases at J; junction bases unmatched: 1. CDR3 in DNA: TGTGCCAGCAGTGAAGAGACTAGCGGGGAGACCCAGTACTTC. It is translated as CASSEETSGETQYF.

This clonotype was observed a handful of times. One base away lies a much larger clone, so this may be a sequencing read error. The CDR3: CASSYSRDRAYGYIF. For the CDR3, the DNA is TGTGCCAGCAGTTACTCGAGGGACAGGGCCTATGGCTACATCTTC. The chain has TRBV6-5 and TRBJ1-2; 9 nucleotides match TRBD1. This CDR3 spans 15 amino acids. Germline V gene lookup returns CDR1 MNHEY and CDR2 SVGAGI.

This clonotype showed up many times. The genes are TRBV10-2 and TRBJ1-2; D is uncertain. The V end lost 3 bases, the J end lost 3 bases, and 8 bases lay between the germline ends. Germline lookup yields CDR1 WSHSY and CDR2 SAAADI. The CDR3 extends over 13 amino acids. The DNA for the CDR3 is TGCGCCAGCAGTGACGGGAGGGACTATGGCTACACCTTC. This translates into CASSDGRDYGYTF.

This chain links TRBV28 with TRBJ1-6; D remains ambiguous. V was clipped by 3 bases and J by 0 bases, with 15 bases between them. The CDR3 totals 18 residues. The germline V gene encodes CDR1 MDHEN and CDR2 SYDVKM. The CDR3 sequence: CASSFAAGLGSYNSPLHF. The CDR3 DNA follows: TGTGCCAGCAGTTTTGCCGCCGGATTGGGCTCCTATAATTCACCCCTCCACTTT. Full variable domain (missing parts from reference TRBV28 and TRBJ1-6): DVKVTQSSRYLVKRTGEKVFLECVQDMDHENMFWYRQDPGLGLRLIYFSYDVKMKEKGDIPEGYSVSREKKERFSLILESASTNQTSMYLCASSFAAGLGSYNSPLHFGNGTRLTVT.

This clonotype was detected ten times or more. J is TRBJ2-5 and V is TRBV9; TRBD2 aligns across 9 bases. Germline V gene sequence: CDR1 SGDLS, CDR2 YYNGEE. The length of the CDR3 is 14 residues. Unmatched junction bases numbered 5, after V lost 3 bases and J lost 5 bases. The CDR3 DNA is TGTGCCAGCAGCGGGCTAACTAGCGGGGAGACCCAGTACTTC. It specifies CASSGLTSGETQYF.

J is TRBJ1-2 and V is TRBV11-1; no clear D gene. This CDR3 spans 15 amino acids. In germline, CDR1 is SGHAT, CDR2 FQDESV (reference sequence). Trimming shortened V by 5 bases and J by 4 bases, and 17 bases separated the two germline ends. The CDR3 spells CASSPNRRVAYGYTF. The CDR3 region has the DNA TGTGCCAGCAGCCCGAACAGACGGGTTGCCTATGGCTACACCTTC.

This clonotype was detected many times. The chain links TRBV7-8 to TRBJ1-6; tentative D call: TRBD1 (5 bases). With 1 base removed from V and 11 bases from J, the gap between germline ends came to 9 bases. The CDR3 totals 13 residues. Germline CDR1 and CDR2: SGHVS and FQNEAQ. The CDR3 DNA is TGTGCCAGCAGCTTAGTGCAGGGCCCACCCCTCCACTTT. Amino acids: CASSLVQGPPLHF.

The table lists this clonotype with many counts. The chain carries TRBV5-1 and TRBJ2-7; D may be TRBD2 (5 bases). This CDR3 is 14 amino acids long. Trimming left V 0 bases short and J 5 bases short, with 12 bases between. Germline lookup yields CDR1 SGHRS and CDR2 YFSETQ. DNA for the CDR3: TGCGCCAGCAGCTTGGACTCGATGAGGGACGAGCAGTACTTC. This codes for CASSLDSMRDEQYF.

This clonotype was detected ten times or more. The chain carries TRBV6-5 and TRBJ2-7; D is ambiguous. CDR3 length: 13 amino acids. V was shortened by 4 bases and J by 3 bases, with 10 bases between the two germline ends. In germline, CDR1 is MNHEY, CDR2 SVGAGI. The CDR3 protein is CASSLGPYYEQYF. The CDR3 nucleotides are TGTGCCAGCAGTTTAGGACCGTACTACGAGCAGTACTTC.

CDR3 DNA: TGTGCCAGCAGCGTCGATCGAGGGGGAATAACTGTATCCTATAATTCACCCCTCCACTTT. Translation gives CASSVDRGGITVSYNSPLHF. The J gene is TRBJ1-6, the V gene TRBV7-8; perhaps TRBD1 as D (6 bases). Germline loops: CDR1 SGHVS, CDR2 FQNEAQ. With 5 bases removed from V and 1 base from J, the gap between germline ends came to 24 bases. The CDR3 length is 20 residues.

This clonotype was recorded many times. V usage is TRBV6-1 and J usage is TRBJ2-7, with D maybe TRBD2 (6 bases). This CDR3 has 12 residues. Trimming took off 6 bases at V and 1 base at J, with 7 bases between the two ends. Germline lookup yields CDR1 MNHNS and CDR2 SASEGT. The CDR3 is CASREGSYEQYF. The CDR3 nucleotides read TGTGCCAGCAGGGAGGGGTCCTACGAGCAGTACTTC.

This clonotype was seen a handful of times. It is likely a read error, because the conserved phenylalanine at the end of the CDR3 is missing. This chain links TRBV13 with TRBJ2-4; no definite D call. There are 13 residues in the CDR3. V was clipped by 0 bases and J by 8 bases, with 8 bases between them. From germline, CDR1 is PRHDT and CDR2 FYEKMQ (reference sequence). As DNA, the CDR3 is TGTGCCAGCAGCTTAGGCAGGTGGGACATTCAGTACCTC. Translating gives CASSLGRWDIQYL.

This clonotype was observed many times. This chain joins TRBV24-1 and TRBJ1-5; possible D gene TRBD1, 6 bases. Between the trimmed V and J ends, which lost 6 bases and 4 bases, there was a span of 9 bases. This CDR3 contains 13 residues. Per the germline V gene, CDR1 is KGHDR and CDR2 is SFDVKD. The CDR3 coding sequence is TGTGCCACCAGTCTTACAGGGAATCAGCCCCAGCATTTT. Protein sequence: CATSLTGNQPQHF.

In this sample, this clonotype turned up many times. V gene TRBV12-3 or TRBV12-4 combines with J gene TRBJ2-7; tentatively, D is TRBD1 (6 bases). This CDR3 has 14 residues. Trimming pared 7 bases from V and 0 bases from J, leaving 13 bases between. In DNA form, the CDR3 reads TGTGCCAGCACCAGGGGTGGGGGCTCCTACGAGCAGTACTTC. Protein: CASTRGGGSYEQYF.

Worth noting for this clonotype: A read error is possible here, since a much larger clone lies one base away. This chain joins TRBV6-1 and TRBJ1-1, with 7 bases identical to TRBD1. The CDR3 runs to 15 residues. The germline V gene encodes CDR1 MNHNS and CDR2 SASEGT. The CDR3 DNA reads TGTGCCAGCAGCCAAACAGGGGAGGGGGCCACTGAATCTTTCTTT. Protein: CASSQTGEGATESFF.